The 9 T cell receptor beta chains below come from one sample, sequenced in a study of T cells in Graves' hyperthyroidism and ophthalmopathy. The investigators amplified TCR beta CDR3 regions from RNA transcripts. Primed by the HTBI set, a first-round RT-PCR was run on the TCR CDR3. TCRdb recomputed calls from the multiplex PCR reads with MiXCR, one row per CDR3 protein. The data contain hundreds of thousands of distinct CDR3 sequences, around 15% of them singletons. The specimen was blood. The receptors come from a man aged 18-30 years with Graves' ophthalmopathy.

Ten or more counts support this clonotype. The rearrangement joins TRBV6-1 to TRBJ1-1; the match to TRBD1 covers 8 bases. The CDR3 is made up of 14 amino acids. From germline, CDR1 is MNHNS and CDR2 SASEGT. Losses at the gene ends were 8 bases for V and 5 bases for J; bases not matched to a gene: 10. The CDR3 region has the DNA TGTGCCAGCCATTTTACAACAGGGGGAACTGAAGCTTTCTTT. Protein product: CASHFTTGGTEAFF.

This clonotype was seen ten or more times. The chain employs TRBV5-1 and TRBJ1-1, with a weak D call TRBD1 (5 bases). CDR3 size: 15 residues. Germline-derived CDR1 and CDR2 are SGHRS and YFSETQ. Trimming shortened V by 3 bases and J by 4 bases, and 16 bases separated the two germline ends. The CDR3 reads CASSSLQGAGTEAFF. CDR3 DNA: TGCGCCAGCAGCTCCCTTCAAGGGGCGGGCACTGAAGCTTTCTTT.

The CDR3 DNA reads as TGCGCCAGCAGCCAAGGACAGAGCTCTGGAAACACCATATATTTT. It is translated as CASSQGQSSGNTIYF. The chain couples TRBV4-1 to TRBJ1-3; tentatively, D is TRBD1 (5 bases). CDR3 size: 15 residues. Trimming cost V 1 base and J 0 bases, with 7 bases left between them. Germline CDR1 is MGHRA and CDR2 is YSYEKL.

About this clonotype: A single base separates this from a much larger clone, so it may be a read error. The chain has TRBV27 and TRBJ2-5, with TRBD1 matching 8 bases. This CDR3 contains 15 residues. V trimming: 6 bases; J trimming: 1 base; junction bases outside the gene matches: 7. CDR1 is MNHEY, CDR2 SMNVEV, per germline (reference sequence). The CDR3 region has the DNA TGTGCCAGCAGACTCAGACAGGGGACCCAAGAGACCCAGTACTTC. Amino acids: CASRLRQGTQETQYF.

This clonotype was seen ten or more times. The chain couples TRBV7-9 to TRBJ2-4, with D perhaps matching TRBD2 (5 bases). V was clipped by 3 bases and J by 7 bases, with 7 bases between them. Germline lookup yields CDR1 SEHNR and CDR2 FQNEAQ (reference sequence). The CDR3 spans 12 residues. The CDR3 region has the DNA TGTGCCAGCAGCTTCCCGGGGAACATTCAGTACTTC. This gives the protein CASSFPGNIQYF.

This clonotype occurred many times. This sequence joins TRBV3-1 and TRBJ2-5, with 8 bases identical to TRBD2. With V trimmed by 1 base and J by 2 bases, 15 bases remained unmatched. The CDR3 is made up of 19 amino acids. Per germline, CDR1 LGHDT and CDR2 YNNKEL (reference sequence). The CDR3 coding sequence is TGTGCCAGCAGCCAAGTACAGGGACCGGGACTAGGAGAACAAGAGACCCAGTACTTC. Translated, it gives CASSQVQGPGLGEQETQYF.

This chain joins TRBV9 and TRBJ1-1, with D unresolved. Germline V lookup: CDR1 SGDLS, CDR2 YYNGEE. There are 13 residues in the CDR3. The germline V and J ends were trimmed by 0 bases and 4 bases, with 7 bases remaining between them. DNA for the CDR3: TGTGCCAGCAGCGTAGTTTGGCGCACTGAAGCTTTCTTT. Translation: CASSVVWRTEAFF.

The chain joins TRBV12-3 or TRBV12-4 to TRBJ2-5; 7 nucleotides agree with TRBD2. V was clipped by 3 bases and J by 4 bases; unmatched bases: 8. This CDR3 region has 15 residues. CDR3 in amino acids: CASSFGGVQRETQYF. CDR3 DNA sequence: TGTGCCAGCAGTTTTGGGGGGGTACAGCGAGAGACCCAGTACTTC.

This clonotype has a count of ten or more. This chain joins TRBV6-1 and TRBJ2-1, with D possibly being TRBD2 (6 bases). CDR1 and CDR2 (germline): MNHNS, SASEGT. V was cut by 5 bases and J by 5 bases, with 22 bases left in between. The CDR3 runs 17 residues. This chain's CDR3 is CASSWSPQPGGHNEQFF. As DNA, the CDR3 is TGTGCCAGCAGTTGGAGTCCCCAACCCGGGGGACACAATGAGCAGTTCTTC.